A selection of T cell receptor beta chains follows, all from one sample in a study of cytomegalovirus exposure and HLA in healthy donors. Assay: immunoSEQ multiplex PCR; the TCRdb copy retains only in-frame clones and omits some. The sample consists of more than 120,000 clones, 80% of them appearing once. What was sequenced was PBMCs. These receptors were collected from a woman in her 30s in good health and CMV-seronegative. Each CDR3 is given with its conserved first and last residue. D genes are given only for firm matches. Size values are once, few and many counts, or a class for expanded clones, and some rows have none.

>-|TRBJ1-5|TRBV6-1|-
TGTGCCAGCAGTGAAGCGTCAGGGGCTTATCAGCCCCAGCATTTT
CASSEASGAYQPQHF
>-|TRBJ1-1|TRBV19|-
TGTGCCAGTAGTTGGGGGCTAGAGAGGGCTGAAGCTTTCTTT
CASSWGLERAEAFF
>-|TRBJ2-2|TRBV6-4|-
TGTGCCAGCCCTCGAAGGGGCAGGGGAGACACCGGGGAGCTGTTTTTT
CASPRRGRGDTGELFF
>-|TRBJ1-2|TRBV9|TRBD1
TGTGCCAGCAGCGTAGATGGAAGGGGGCCGGGCTATGGCTACACCTTC
CASSVDGRGPGYGYTF
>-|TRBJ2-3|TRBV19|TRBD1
TGTGCCAGTAGTAGAACAGGGGGCGCAGATACGCAGTATTTT
CASSRTGGADTQYF
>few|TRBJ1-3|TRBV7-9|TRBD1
TGTGCCAGCAGCCCCAGGGGGAACTCTGGAAACACCATATATTTT
CASSPRGNSGNTIYF
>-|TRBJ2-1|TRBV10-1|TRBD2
TGCGCCAGCAGTGAGTCCTTCACGGGACTAGCGGGGGGGAACAATGAGCAGTTCTTC
CASSESFTGLAGGNNEQFF
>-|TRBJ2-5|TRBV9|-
TGTGCCAGCAGCGTAGTGATCCCCCCAGGGACCCAGTACTTC
CASSVVIPPGTQYF
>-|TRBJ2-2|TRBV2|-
TGTGCCAGCATAGGAGGAACCAACACCGGGGAGCTGTTTTTT
CASIGGTNTGELFF
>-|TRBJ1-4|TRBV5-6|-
TGTGCCAGCAGCTCCTGGCCTGCAACTAATGAAAAACTGTTTTTT
CASSSWPATNEKLFF
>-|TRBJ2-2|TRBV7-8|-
TGTGCCACCCCTCCGGACAACCTAGGCACCGGGGAGCTGTTTTTT
CATPPDNLGTGELFF
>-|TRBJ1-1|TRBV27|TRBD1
TGTGCCAGTAAAAACAGGGGTCGTAAAGAAGCTTTCTTT
CASKNRGRKEAFF
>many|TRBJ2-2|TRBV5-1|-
TGCGCCAGCAGCCCGGACATGGCCGGGGAGCTGTTTTTT
CASSPDMAGELFF
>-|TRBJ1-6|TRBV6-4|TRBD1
TGTGCCAGCAGTCTCGAAGGACAGGGAAGTGGGTCACCCCTCCACTTT
CASSLEGQGSGSPLHF
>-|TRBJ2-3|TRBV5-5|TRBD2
TGTGCCAGCAGCTCAGGACTAGCGGGAGGGTTCGCGTCAGATACGCAGTATTTT
CASSSGLAGGFASDTQYF
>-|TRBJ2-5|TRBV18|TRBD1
TGTGCCAGCTCACCACTTGCCGGCAGGGGGCTCGTAGAGACCCAGTACTTC
CASSPLAGRGLVETQYF
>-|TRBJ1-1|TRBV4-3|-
TGCGCCAGCAGCCAAGATCCGGGGTTGGACACTGAAGCTTTCTTT
CASSQDPGLDTEAFF
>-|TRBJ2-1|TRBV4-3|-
TGCGCCAGCAGCCAACCCGACCAGGCCAATGAGCAGTTCTTC
CASSQPDQANEQFF